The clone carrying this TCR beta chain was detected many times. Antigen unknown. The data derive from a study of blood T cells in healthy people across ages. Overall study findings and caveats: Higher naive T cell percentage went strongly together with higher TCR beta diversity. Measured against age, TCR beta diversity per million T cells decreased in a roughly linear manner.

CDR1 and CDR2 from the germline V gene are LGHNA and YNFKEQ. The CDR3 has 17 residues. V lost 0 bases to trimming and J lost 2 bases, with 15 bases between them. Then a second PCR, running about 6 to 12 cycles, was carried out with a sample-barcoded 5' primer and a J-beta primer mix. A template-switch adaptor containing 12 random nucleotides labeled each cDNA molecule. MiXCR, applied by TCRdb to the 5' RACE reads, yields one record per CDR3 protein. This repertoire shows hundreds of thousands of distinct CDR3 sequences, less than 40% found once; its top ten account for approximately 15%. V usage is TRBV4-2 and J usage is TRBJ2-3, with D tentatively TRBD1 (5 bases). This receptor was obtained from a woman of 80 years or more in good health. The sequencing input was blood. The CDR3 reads CASSQDWRQLLTDTQYF. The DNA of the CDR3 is TGTGCCAGCAGCCAAGATTGGAGACAGCTACTCACAGATACGCAGTATTTT.